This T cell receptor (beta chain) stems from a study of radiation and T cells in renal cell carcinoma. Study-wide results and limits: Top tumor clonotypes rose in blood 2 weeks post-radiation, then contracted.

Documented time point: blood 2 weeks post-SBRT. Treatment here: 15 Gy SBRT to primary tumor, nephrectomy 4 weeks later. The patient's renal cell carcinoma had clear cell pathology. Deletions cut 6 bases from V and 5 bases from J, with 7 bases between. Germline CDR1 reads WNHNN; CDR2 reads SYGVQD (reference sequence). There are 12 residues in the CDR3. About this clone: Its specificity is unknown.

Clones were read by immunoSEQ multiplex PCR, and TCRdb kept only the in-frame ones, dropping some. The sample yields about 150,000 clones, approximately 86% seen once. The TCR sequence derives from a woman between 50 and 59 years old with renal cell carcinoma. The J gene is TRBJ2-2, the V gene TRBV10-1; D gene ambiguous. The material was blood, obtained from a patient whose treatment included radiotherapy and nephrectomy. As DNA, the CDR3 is TGCGCCAGCAGCACGGATACCGGGGAGCTGTTTTTT. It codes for CASSTDTGELFF.